The sequence of this T cell receptor beta chain was determined in a study of blood T cell repertoires in COVID-19. V trimming: 6 bases; J trimming: 5 bases; junction bases outside the gene matches: 2. CDR3 length equals 13 residues. Original methodology: Amplified reference gene primers provided the basis for estimating nucleated cell counts. The protocol was immunoSEQ multiplex PCR, while the TCRdb copy is restricted to in-frame clones and leaves out a portion. V, J and clone size reflect that table, while D and trimming were determined from the DNA. Of around 250,000 clones listed, 86% are singletons.

This chain uses TRBV12-3 or TRBV12-4 with TRBJ1-5; TRBD1 agrees at 9 bases. The sequence was collected from a man between 40 and 49 years old with active or convalescent COVID-19. Sequencing was done on a sample of peripheral blood. The CDR3 DNA reads TGTGCCAGCAGGGGACAGGGCCATCAGCCCCAGCATTTT. Translation gives CASRGQGHQPQHF.